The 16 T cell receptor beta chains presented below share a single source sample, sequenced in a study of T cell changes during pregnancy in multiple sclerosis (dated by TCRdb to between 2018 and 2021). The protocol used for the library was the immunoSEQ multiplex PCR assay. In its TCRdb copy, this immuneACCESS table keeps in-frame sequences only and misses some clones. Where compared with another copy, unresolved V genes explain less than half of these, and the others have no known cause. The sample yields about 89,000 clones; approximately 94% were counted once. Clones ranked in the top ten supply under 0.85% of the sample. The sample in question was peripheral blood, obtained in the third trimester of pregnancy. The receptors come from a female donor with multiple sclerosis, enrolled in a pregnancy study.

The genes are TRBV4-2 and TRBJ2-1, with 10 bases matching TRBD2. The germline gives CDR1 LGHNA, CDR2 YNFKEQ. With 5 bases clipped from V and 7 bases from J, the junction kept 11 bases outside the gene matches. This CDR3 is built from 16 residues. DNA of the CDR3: TGTGCCAGCAGCAAGTCTAGCGGGAGTCTCGGGAATGAGCAGTTCTTC. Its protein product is CASSKSSGSLGNEQFF.

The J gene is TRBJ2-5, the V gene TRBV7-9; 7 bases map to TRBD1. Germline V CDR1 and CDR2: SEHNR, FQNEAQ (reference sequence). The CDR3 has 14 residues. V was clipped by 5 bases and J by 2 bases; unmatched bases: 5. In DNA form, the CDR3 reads TGTGCCAGCAGCCCACAGGGGCGGCAAGAGACCCAGTACTTC. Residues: CASSPQGRQETQYF.

As DNA, the CDR3 is TGTGCCAGCAGCGTAGGGGGGAAGGGACTAGATGGTTTCCACGAGCAGTACTTC. Its translation: CASSVGGKGLDGFHEQYF. The chain combines TRBV9 with TRBJ2-7; TRBD2 aligns across 8 bases. The CDR3 runs to 18 residues. With 0 bases clipped from V and 5 bases from J, the junction kept 16 bases outside the gene matches. The V gene's germline CDR1 is SGDLS and CDR2 YYNGEE.

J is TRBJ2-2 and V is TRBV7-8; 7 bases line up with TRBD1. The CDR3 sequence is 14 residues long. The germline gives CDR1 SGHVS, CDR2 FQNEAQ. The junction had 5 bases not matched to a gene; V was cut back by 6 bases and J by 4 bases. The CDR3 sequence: CASRRQGTTGELFF. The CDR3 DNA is TGTGCCAGCAGGCGACAGGGAACCACCGGGGAGCTGTTTTTT.

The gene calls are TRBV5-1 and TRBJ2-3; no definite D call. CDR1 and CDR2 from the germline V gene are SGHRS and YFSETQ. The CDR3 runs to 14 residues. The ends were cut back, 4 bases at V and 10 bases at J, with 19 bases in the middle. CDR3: CASSPTRESSAQYF. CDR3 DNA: TGCGCCAGCAGCCCTACTCGCGAATCGTCCGCGCAGTATTTT.

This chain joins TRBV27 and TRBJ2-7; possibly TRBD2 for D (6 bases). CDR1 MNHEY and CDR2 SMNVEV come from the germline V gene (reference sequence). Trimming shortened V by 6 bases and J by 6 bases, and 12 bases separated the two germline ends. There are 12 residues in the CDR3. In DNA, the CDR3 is TGTGCCAGCAGCCCCGGGGGTGGCGAGCAGTACTTC. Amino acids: CASSPGGGEQYF.

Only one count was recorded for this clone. The chain's CDR3 is CASSESGAPQYF. CDR3 sequence (DNA): TGTGCCAGCAGTGAAAGTGGAGCCCCGCAGTATTTT. The chain employs TRBV6-1 and TRBJ2-3; D unresolved. Germline V gene data show CDR1 as MNHNS and CDR2 as SASEGT. This CDR3 region has 12 residues. V lost 2 bases to trimming and J lost 10 bases, with 10 bases between them.

CDR3 in amino acids: CASSFSGNEQFF. The DNA for the CDR3 is TGTGCCAGCAGCTTTTCGGGAAATGAGCAGTTCTTC. The chain uses TRBV5-8 and TRBJ2-1; a possible D gene is TRBD2 (5 bases). Germline V gives CDR1 SGHTS, CDR2 YDEGEE. V dropped 2 bases and J dropped 7 bases, with 7 bases sitting between them. The CDR3 is 12 residues long.

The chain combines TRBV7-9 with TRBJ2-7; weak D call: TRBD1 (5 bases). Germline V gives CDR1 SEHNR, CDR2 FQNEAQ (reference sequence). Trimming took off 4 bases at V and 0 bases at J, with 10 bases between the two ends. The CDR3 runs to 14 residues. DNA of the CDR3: TGTGCCAGCAGCTCGACAGTATCCTCCTACGAGCAGTACTTC. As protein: CASSSTVSSYEQYF.

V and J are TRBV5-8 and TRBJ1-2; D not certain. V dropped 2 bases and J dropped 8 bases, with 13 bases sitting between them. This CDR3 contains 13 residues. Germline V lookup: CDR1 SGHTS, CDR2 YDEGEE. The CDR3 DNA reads TGTGCCAGCAGCTTAAAGCGTTTCTGGGGCTACACCTTC. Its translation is CASSLKRFWGYTF.

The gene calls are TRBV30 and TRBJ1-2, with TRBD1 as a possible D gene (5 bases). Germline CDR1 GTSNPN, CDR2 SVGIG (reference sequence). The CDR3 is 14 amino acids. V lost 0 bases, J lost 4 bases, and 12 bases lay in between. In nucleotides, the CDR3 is TGTGCCTGGAGTGTACTAGGGGAGGGCTATGGCTACACCTTC. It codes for CAWSVLGEGYGYTF. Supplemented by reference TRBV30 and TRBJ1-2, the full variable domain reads SQTIHQWPATLVQPVGSPLSLECTVEGTSNPNLYWYRQAAGRGLQLLFYSVGIGQISSEVPQNLSASRPQDRQFILSSKKLLLSDSGFYLCAWSVLGEGYGYTFGSGTRLTVV.

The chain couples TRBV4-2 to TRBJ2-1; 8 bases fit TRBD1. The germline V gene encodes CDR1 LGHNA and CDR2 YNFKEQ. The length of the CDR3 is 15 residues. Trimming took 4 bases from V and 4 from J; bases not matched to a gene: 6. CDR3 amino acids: CASSRTGRNYNEQFF. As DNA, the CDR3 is TGTGCCAGCAGCCGGACAGGGCGAAATTACAATGAGCAGTTCTTC.

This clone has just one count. In DNA, the CDR3 is TGTGCCAGCAGTGCCCGGTTACAGGGAGCCCCCCAAGAGACCCAGTACTTC. This encodes CASSARLQGAPQETQYF. The rearrangement links TRBV7-7 to TRBJ2-5; D perhaps matches TRBD1 (6 bases). Germline V CDR1 and CDR2: SSHAT, FNYEAQ (reference sequence). Trimming took off 6 bases at V and 1 base at J, with 21 bases between the two ends. The CDR3 runs to 17 residues.

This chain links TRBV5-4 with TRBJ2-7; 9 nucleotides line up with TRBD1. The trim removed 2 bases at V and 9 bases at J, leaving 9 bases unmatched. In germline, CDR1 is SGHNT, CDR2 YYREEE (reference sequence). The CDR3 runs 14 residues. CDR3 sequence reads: CASSFSDRGSRQYF. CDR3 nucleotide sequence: TGTGCCAGCAGCTTCTCGGACAGGGGTAGTAGGCAGTACTTC.

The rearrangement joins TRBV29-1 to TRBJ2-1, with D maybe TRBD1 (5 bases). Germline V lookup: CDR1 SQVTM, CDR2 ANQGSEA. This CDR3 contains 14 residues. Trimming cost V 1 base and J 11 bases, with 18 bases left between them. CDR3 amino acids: CSVEVVRVNRKQFF. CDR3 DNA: TGCAGCGTTGAAGTAGTCCGGGTAAACAGGAAGCAGTTCTTC.

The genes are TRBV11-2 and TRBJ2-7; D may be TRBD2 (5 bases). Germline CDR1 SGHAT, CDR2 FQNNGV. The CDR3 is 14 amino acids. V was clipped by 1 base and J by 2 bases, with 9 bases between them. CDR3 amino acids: CASSLGGSAYEQYF. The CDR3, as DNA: TGTGCCAGCAGCTTAGGAGGGAGCGCCTACGAGCAGTACTTC.